This T cell receptor (beta chain) was recorded in a study of cytomegalovirus exposure and HLA in healthy donors. Study details: The roughly 700 first-cohort repertoires shared a platform with the approximately 120 validation repertoires, as reported in a later analysis.

Assay used: immunoSEQ multiplex PCR; TCRdb lists only in-frame clones, some missing. Here the sample spans 70,000 to 80,000 clones, around 94% being singletons. With 2 bases removed from V and 0 bases from J, the gap between germline ends came to 8 bases. CDR1 is SGHAT and CDR2 is FQNNGV in the germline V gene. The CDR3 sequence is 15 residues long. The sequenced sample consisted of PBMCs. The receptor was isolated from a woman between 18 and 29 years old in good health and CMV-seropositive. The chain combines TRBV11-2 with TRBJ2-1; no definite D call. The CDR3 nucleotides are TGTGCCAGCAGCTTACGCGGAAACTCCTACAATGAGCAGTTCTTC. Protein: CASSLRGNSYNEQFF.